The 5 T cell receptor beta chains listed next were all sequenced from one sample in a study of blood T cells in healthy people across ages. With a J-beta primer mix and a sample-barcoded 5' primer, a second PCR ran about 6 to 11 cycles. TCRdb passed the 5' RACE reads through MiXCR, listing each CDR3 protein once. There are about 680,000 distinct CDR3 sequences in the sample; over 45% occur only once, and around a third lies in the top ten. The sequencing sample was made of blood. These TCRs come from a woman aged 55-70 years in good health.

DNA for the CDR3: TGTGCCAGTCATCCCCGGGGGGGCAGCACAGATACGCAGTATTTT. Protein sequence: CASHPRGGSTDTQYF. This chain joins TRBV2 and TRBJ2-3; 8 bases map to TRBD2. J lost 0 bases, V lost 9 bases, and 8 bases had no gene match. This CDR3 has 15 amino acids. The germline V gene has CDR1 SNHLY and CDR2 FYNNEI. The full variable domain, with the rest looked up from reference TRBV2 and TRBJ2-3, is EPEVTQTPSHQVTQMGQEVILRCVPISNHLYFYWYRQILGQKVEFLVSFYNNEISEKSEIFDDQFSVERPDGSNFTLKIRSTKLEDSAMYFCASHPRGGSTDTQYFGPGTRLTVL.

V is TRBV20-1 and J is TRBJ2-3, with TRBD2 matching over 8 bases. V lost 0 bases, J lost 6 bases, and 8 bases stayed unmatched. Germline V gives CDR1 DFQATT, CDR2 SNEGSKA (reference sequence). The CDR3 is made up of 15 amino acids. CDR3 nucleotides: TGCAGTGCTAGAGACTCCGGGACTAGTGGTGATACGCAGTATTTT. Translating it yields CSARDSGTSGDTQYF.

The chain recombines TRBV10-3 with TRBJ2-5; D uncertain. The germline V gene has CDR1 ENHRY and CDR2 SYGVKD. This CDR3 region has 14 residues. The V gene lost 8 bases and the J gene lost 5 bases, with 18 bases spanning the gap. CDR3 protein: CAIRDLHALETQYF. The CDR3 bases are TGTGCCATCCGAGACCTACATGCCTTGGAGACCCAGTACTTC.

This clonotype occurred a few times. This chain links TRBV28 with TRBJ2-7; no clear D gene. V was cut by 1 base and J by 10 bases, with 17 bases left in between. Germline assignment: CDR1 MDHEN and CDR2 SYDVKM. This CDR3 spans 14 amino acids. In DNA form, the CDR3 reads TGTGCCAGCAGTTTATTACAGCTCCGTGGGATTCAGTACTTC. It encodes CASSLLQLRGIQYF.

This chain uses TRBV7-2 with TRBJ2-7; 7 bases match TRBD2. CDR1 is SGHTA and CDR2 is FQGNSA in the germline V gene. The trim removed 5 bases at V and 0 bases at J, leaving 10 bases unmatched. The CDR3 loop spans 16 amino acids. The CDR3 loop is CASSPSLASSSYEQYF. CDR3 in DNA: TGTGCCAGCAGCCCATCACTAGCGTCAAGCTCCTACGAGCAGTACTTC.